A selection of T cell receptor beta chains follows, all from one sample in a study of blood T cell repertoires in COVID-19. The table came from immunoSEQ multiplex PCR; TCRdb's copy has only in-frame clones and leaves some out. The repertoire holds hundreds of thousands of clones, 84% seen once, with over 15% in the top ten. Sequencing was performed on peripheral blood. All receptors derive from a woman older than 75 with active or convalescent COVID-19. Both conserved end residues are part of each CDR3. D genes are given only for firm matches. Clone size is not always given. Where it is, it says once, few, many or a class for expanded clones.

CDR3aa: CASSLAWQGQYYEQYF
CDR3nt: TGTGCCAGCAGCTTAGCTTGGCAGGGACAGTACTACGAGCAGTACTTC
v_gene: TRBV7-2
j_gene: TRBJ2-7
d_gene: TRBD1
abundance: few

CDR3aa: CASRPDTQETQYF
CDR3nt: TGTGCCAGCAGACCGGACACCCAAGAGACCCAGTACTTC
v_gene: TRBV28
j_gene: TRBJ2-5
d_gene: .
abundance: .

CDR3aa: CASSPRSGSDEQYF
CDR3nt: TGCGCCAGCAGCCCGCGCTCGGGGTCGGACGAGCAGTACTTC
v_gene: TRBV5-1
j_gene: TRBJ2-7
d_gene: .
abundance: few

CDR3aa: CASSLGGGTTEINEKLFF
CDR3nt: TGTGCCAGCAGCTTAGGAGGGGGGACTACCGAAATCAATGAAAAACTGTTTTTT
v_gene: TRBV7-2
j_gene: TRBJ1-4
d_gene: .
abundance: once

CDR3aa: CASSYPGQYTEAFF
CDR3nt: TGTGCCAGCAGCTATCCGGGACAGTACACTGAAGCTTTCTTT
v_gene: TRBV7-2
j_gene: TRBJ1-1
d_gene: TRBD1
abundance: .

CDR3aa: CASREIAGVGNEQFF
CDR3nt: TGTGCCAGCAGGGAGATAGCGGGAGTGGGCAATGAGCAGTTCTTC
v_gene: TRBV2
j_gene: TRBJ2-1
d_gene: TRBD2
abundance: .

CDR3aa: CASSDSPSRDTQYF
CDR3nt: TGTGCCAGTAGTGACAGCCCCTCTCGAGATACGCAGTATTTT
v_gene: TRBV19
j_gene: TRBJ2-3
d_gene: .
abundance: .

CDR3aa: CASSLGTGQETQYF
CDR3nt: TGTGCTAGCAGCTTAGGGACAGGCCAAGAGACCCAGTACTTC
v_gene: TRBV7-7
j_gene: TRBJ2-5
d_gene: TRBD1
abundance: .

CDR3aa: CASGRGNSYNEQFF
CDR3nt: TGTGCGTCCGGTCGCGGGAACTCCTACAATGAGCAGTTCTTC
v_gene: TRBV21-1
j_gene: TRBJ2-1
d_gene: .
abundance: .

CDR3aa: CASSYRDSSNTQYF
CDR3nt: TGTGCCAGCAGTTACCGGGACAGCTCTAATACGCAGTATTTT
v_gene: TRBV5-4
j_gene: TRBJ2-3
d_gene: TRBD1
abundance: .

CDR3aa: CAIKLAGTNEQFF
CDR3nt: TGTGCCATTAAACTAGCGGGAACAAATGAGCAGTTCTTC
v_gene: TRBV6-6
j_gene: TRBJ2-1
d_gene: TRBD2
abundance: once

CDR3aa: CASSFRTDF
CDR3nt: TGTGCCAGCAGCTTCCGGACAGACTTC
v_gene: TRBV11-3
j_gene: TRBJ2-7
d_gene: .
abundance: .

CDR3aa: CASSSGLVSEQFF
CDR3nt: TGTGCCAGCAGCTCGGGACTAGTGAGTGAGCAGTTCTTC
v_gene: TRBV28
j_gene: TRBJ2-1
d_gene: TRBD2
abundance: .

CDR3aa: CASSLGDRGSAFF
CDR3nt: TGTGCCAGCAGCTTAGGGGACAGGGGGTCGGCTTTCTTT
v_gene: TRBV11-3
j_gene: TRBJ1-1
d_gene: TRBD1
abundance: .

CDR3aa: CASRGLNTGELFF
CDR3nt: TGTGCCAGCCGGGGACTTAACACCGGGGAGCTGTTTTTT
v_gene: TRBV19
j_gene: TRBJ2-2
d_gene: .
abundance: .

CDR3aa: CASSQGNEKLFF
CDR3nt: TGTGCCAGCAGTCAGGGAAATGAAAAACTGTTTTTT
v_gene: TRBV28
j_gene: TRBJ1-4
d_gene: .
abundance: .

CDR3aa: CASKDTRTGNNEQFF
CDR3nt: TGTGCCAGCAAAGACACCCGAACAGGGAACAATGAGCAGTTCTTC
v_gene: TRBV6-4
j_gene: TRBJ2-1
d_gene: .
abundance: .

CDR3aa: CATSEAGGAYNEQFF
CDR3nt: TGTGCCACCAGTGAAGCCGGGGGGGCCTACAATGAGCAGTTCTTC
v_gene: TRBV24-1
j_gene: TRBJ2-1
d_gene: TRBD2
abundance: .